Following are 32 T cell receptor beta chains from one sample sequenced in a study of T cells after yellow fever vaccination (dated by TCRdb to between 2018 and 2020). In the paper's terms, the treatment or condition label means: live attenuated yellow fever vaccine strain. The method behind the library was 5' RACE. The reads were generated on an Illumina HiSeq 2500. The public sequencing data were trimmed at Q25 with fastp and processed into clonotypes with MiXCR by TCRdb, which kept only in-frame beta chains. Identical CDR3 protein sequences are pooled into one entry, listed with their most common genes and DNA. The sample profile shows some 110,000 distinct CDR3 sequences; more than 6.5% of them were found once. The ten largest account for just under 2.5% of the sample. This material consisted of CD4+ T cells sorted from PBMCs, taken more than 8 days after the first yellow fever vaccination. The source is a man in his late teens or twenties who received the YFV17D yellow fever vaccine.

There are many counts of this clonotype. This chain joins TRBV7-2 and TRBJ2-5; D not certain. CDR3 length: 15 residues. Looked up from germline, CDR1 is SGHTA and CDR2 is FQGNSA. Between the trimmed V and J ends, which lost 5 bases and 5 bases, there was a span of 18 bases. The CDR3 reads CASSTKRGAWETQYF. Written as DNA, the CDR3 is TGTGCCAGCAGCACCAAGAGAGGTGCCTGGGAGACCCAGTACTTC. The full variable domain, with the rest looked up from reference TRBV7-2 and TRBJ2-5, is GAGVSQSPSNKVTEKGKDVELRCDPISGHTALYWYRQSLGQGLEFLIYFQGNSAPDKSGLPSDRFSAERTGGSVSTLTIQRTQQEDSAVYLCASSTKRGAWETQYFGPGTRLLVL.

In this sample, this clonotype turned up many times. The chain has TRBV7-2 and TRBJ2-5; no clear D gene. Germline-derived CDR1 and CDR2 are SGHTA and FQGNSA. This CDR3 has 11 residues. V lost 3 bases and J 7 bases, leaving 6 bases between the germline ends. The CDR3 protein is CASSFWGTQYF. In DNA form, the CDR3 reads TGTGCCAGCAGCTTCTGGGGGACCCAGTACTTC.

In regard to this clonotype: A much more abundant neighbour one base away suggests this may be a read error. The chain is built from TRBV20-1 and TRBJ1-2; D possibly corresponds to TRBD1 (6 bases). This CDR3 spans 16 amino acids. The V gene's germline CDR1 is DFQATT and CDR2 SNEGSKA (reference sequence). CDR3 DNA: TGCACTGCCCGTAGCCCGACAAGGGGGGCTAACTATGGCTACACCTTC. Its translation: CTARSPTRGANYGYTF.

V and J are TRBV24-1 and TRBJ2-3; D uncertain. V was clipped by 4 bases and J by 5 bases, with 9 bases between them. The CDR3 length is 13 residues. CDR1 is KGHDR, CDR2 SFDVKD, per germline. CDR3 amino acids: CATSDTSLDTQYF. The CDR3 DNA reads TGTGCCACCAGTGACACAAGCCTAGATACGCAGTATTTT.

Comments on this clonotype: This may stem from a read error, because a much larger clone lies one nucleotide away. CDR3 loop: CASRKDRLEKLFF. CDR3 nucleotides: TGTGCCAGCAGAAAGGACAGACTTGAAAAACTGTTTTTT. This chain links TRBV2 with TRBJ1-4; weak D call: TRBD1 (6 bases). The CDR3 totals 13 residues. V dropped 6 bases and J dropped 7 bases, with 12 bases sitting between them. In germline, CDR1 is SNHLY, CDR2 FYNNEI.

This clonotype was counted at least ten times. The genes are TRBV4-3 and TRBJ2-1; 9 bases match TRBD1. V was pared by 0 bases and J by 9 bases, with 15 bases of the junction left unmatched. Germline V gene data show CDR1 as LGHNA and CDR2 as YSLEER. The CDR3 is made up of 18 amino acids. The CDR3 coding sequence is TGCGCCAGCAGCCAAGAATTTTACGGGACAGGGATATTTAGTGAGCAGTTCTTC. This codes for CASSQEFYGTGIFSEQFF.

At least ten counts were recorded for this clonotype. The chain carries TRBV28 and TRBJ1-6; D is perhaps TRBD1 (5 bases). Trimming shortened V by 7 bases and J by 14 bases, and 15 bases separated the two germline ends. Germline CDR1 and CDR2: MDHEN and SYDVKM. The CDR3 loop spans 12 amino acids. The CDR3 coding sequence is TGTGCCAGCACCCTCGGGGGGAAAGCCCTCCACTTT. As protein: CASTLGGKALHF.

In this sample, this clonotype turned up many times. The chain employs TRBV12-3 or TRBV12-4 and TRBJ2-6; no clear D gene. V lost 3 bases to trimming and J lost 2 bases, with 8 bases between them. The CDR3 is made up of 15 amino acids. The CDR3 region has the DNA TGTGCCAGCAGTTTTTCACGGGCTGGGGCCAACGTCCTGACTTTC. Protein: CASSFSRAGANVLTF.

This clonotype was found many times. This sequence joins TRBV7-2 and TRBJ1-1; a possible D gene is TRBD1 (6 bases). Germline V gene lookup returns CDR1 SGHTA and CDR2 FQGNSA. The CDR3 spans 14 residues. The ends were cut back, 5 bases at V and 3 bases at J, with 13 bases in the middle. The CDR3 coding sequence is TGTGCCAGCAGCAAACCGGGACAATACACTGAAGCTTTCTTT. Its translation is CASSKPGQYTEAFF.

This clonotype was counted many times. The V gene is TRBV5-1, the J gene TRBJ1-4; D not certain. The germline V gene encodes CDR1 SGHRS and CDR2 YFSETQ. The V and J ends lost 3 bases and 5 bases respectively, with 17 bases between them. This CDR3 spans 16 amino acids. CDR3 sequence (DNA): TGCGCCAGCAGCTCGGACGGCGTAGTCTCGAATGAAAAACTGTTTTTT. Its translation is CASSSDGVVSNEKLFF.

This clonotype was counted at least ten times. This chain links TRBV5-1 with TRBJ2-3, with 12 bases that match TRBD2. This CDR3 has 16 amino acids. Germline-derived CDR1 and CDR2 are SGHRS and YFSETQ. J was trimmed by 2 bases and V by 2 bases; bases with no gene match: 3. The DNA for the CDR3 is TGCGCCAGCAGCTTACTAGCGGGGGGCACCACAGATACGCAGTATTTT. It codes for CASSLLAGGTTDTQYF. The variable domain in full, with the rest retrieved from reference TRBV5-1 and TRBJ2-3, is KAGVTQTPRYLIKTRGQQVTLSCSPISGHRSVSWYQQTPGQGLQFLFEYFSETQRNKGNFPGRFSGRQFSNSRSEMNVSTLELGDSALYLCASSLLAGGTTDTQYFGPGTRLTVL.

The sample holds many counts of this clonotype. The genes are TRBV10-2 and TRBJ1-3; D is undetermined. V lost 6 bases and J lost 0, with 6 bases in between. The CDR3 is made up of 13 amino acids. CDR1 is WSHSY and CDR2 is SAAADI in the germline V gene. The CDR3 is CASRPSSGNTIYF. The CDR3 coding sequence is TGCGCCAGCAGACCCAGCTCTGGAAACACCATATATTTT.

This chain uses TRBV27 with TRBJ1-2, with a tentative D call TRBD1 (5 bases). This CDR3 is 13 amino acids long. CDR1 is MNHEY and CDR2 is SMNVEV in the germline V gene (reference sequence). The V gene lost 3 bases and the J gene lost 1 base, with 6 bases spanning the gap. CDR3 nucleotides: TGTGCCAGCAGTTTTAGGGGTAACTATGGCTACACCTTC. It codes for CASSFRGNYGYTF.

Ten or more counts support this clonotype. In DNA form, the CDR3 reads TGTGCCAGCAGCCTCTTTCGTTCACCCCTCCACTTT. Its protein is CASSLFRSPLHF. The chain is built from TRBV3-1 and TRBJ1-6; D remains ambiguous. With 4 bases removed from V and 9 bases from J, the gap between germline ends came to 7 bases. Germline-derived CDR1 and CDR2 are LGHDT and YNNKEL (reference sequence). The CDR3 sequence is 12 residues long.

A word on this clonotype: At one end the junction does not follow the germline gene, possibly because of a read error. The chain couples TRBV4-2 to TRBJ1-6; tentative D call: TRBD1 (6 bases). The CDR3 runs 13 residues. Germline V gene lookup returns CDR1 LGHNA and CDR2 YNFKEQ. CDR3: CAISSRGNSPLHF. DNA of the CDR3: TGTGCCATCAGCTCCAGGGGAAACTCACCCCTCCACTTT.

This clonotype showed up many times. The rearrangement uses TRBV7-9 and TRBJ1-2; D remains unclear. The CDR3 is 16 residues long. CDR1 SEHNR and CDR2 FQNEAQ come from the germline V gene (reference sequence). V was cut by 6 bases and J by 0 bases, with 17 bases left in between. CDR3 coding DNA: TGTGCCAGCAGTTTTATGTTCGACACAGCTAACTATGGCTACACCTTC. Protein product: CASSFMFDTANYGYTF.

This clonotype has at least ten counts. The rearrangement uses TRBV20-1 and TRBJ2-3, with TRBD2 matching 12 bases. CDR1 and CDR2 from the germline V gene are DFQATT and SNEGSKA (reference sequence). The CDR3 has 14 amino acids. The ends lost 5 bases at V and 3 bases at J; junction bases unmatched: 3. The CDR3 loop is CSAGLAGSTDTQYF. CDR3 in DNA: TGCAGTGCTGGACTAGCGGGGTCAACAGATACGCAGTATTTT.

This clonotype appeared many times. J is TRBJ2-5 and V is TRBV7-2; D may be TRBD1 (5 bases). Trimming pared 1 base from V and 4 bases from J, leaving 13 bases between. The CDR3 runs to 15 residues. From germline, CDR1 is SGHTA and CDR2 FQGNSA. DNA of the CDR3: TGTGCCAGCAGCTTAGGGTTCAGGGTTATAGAGACCCAGTACTTC. Its protein is CASSLGFRVIETQYF.

Remarks on this clonotype: It may be a read error: a sequence one base away is much more abundant. The V and J genes are TRBV28 and TRBJ2-7; the D is unclear. CDR3 length: 13 residues. Germline V gene sequence: CDR1 MDHEN, CDR2 SYDVKM. The V gene lost 4 bases and the J gene lost 2 bases, with 9 bases spanning the gap. CDR3 coding DNA: TGTGCCAGCAGTTCAGACCACACCTACGAGCAGTACGTC. This gives the protein CASSSDHTYEQYV.

This clonotype was recorded at least ten times. The chain carries TRBV27 and TRBJ2-3; 10 nucleotides match TRBD1. After removal of 3 bases from V and 4 bases from J, the junction contained 10 bases not matched to a gene. CDR1 MNHEY and CDR2 SMNVEV come from the germline V gene (reference sequence). The CDR3 runs 17 residues. CDR3 residues: CASSFQTTGGDADTQYF. Written as DNA, the CDR3 is TGTGCCAGCAGTTTTCAGACGACAGGGGGCGACGCAGATACGCAGTATTTT.

This clonotype was counted many times. The chain uses TRBV2 and TRBJ1-1, with D hard to call. Trimming took off 3 bases at V and 1 base at J, with 3 bases between the two ends. The CDR3 length is 12 residues. Germline V CDR1 and CDR2: SNHLY, FYNNEI. CDR3: CASSEGNTEAFF. The DNA for the CDR3 is TGTGCCAGCAGTGAGGGGAACACTGAAGCTTTCTTT.

The sample holds many counts of this clonotype. This chain links TRBV2 with TRBJ2-7; possibly TRBD1 for D (5 bases). The CDR3 sequence is 14 residues long. Trimming left V 6 bases short and J 7 bases short, with 19 bases between. Germline CDR1 reads SNHLY; CDR2 reads FYNNEI. CDR3 residues: CASRAPTAASEQYF. The CDR3 DNA reads as TGTGCCAGCAGAGCCCCGACAGCCGCCTCAGAGCAGTACTTC.

Only a few counts were recorded for this clonotype. This rearrangement joins TRBV4-2 to TRBJ2-7, with a weak D call TRBD1 (5 bases). The germline V gene encodes CDR1 LGHNA and CDR2 YNFKEQ. With 0 bases removed from V and 3 bases from J, the gap between germline ends came to 9 bases. CDR3 size: 14 residues. In DNA form, the CDR3 reads TGTGCCAGCAGCCAAGACCTGGGGCTCTACGAGCAGTACTTC. Protein: CASSQDLGLYEQYF.

This clonotype was counted at least ten times. The chain carries TRBV28 and TRBJ1-2; D is perhaps TRBD1 (5 bases). Trimming stripped 6 bases from V and 8 bases from J, with 19 bases between. Germline lookup yields CDR1 MDHEN and CDR2 SYDVKM. This CDR3 contains 14 residues. CDR3 sequence reads: CASSPPAGEEGYTF. CDR3 sequence (DNA): TGTGCCAGCAGCCCCCCCGCGGGGGAGGAGGGCTACACCTTC.

Ten or more counts support this clonotype. This chain connects TRBV7-9 to TRBJ2-5, with D unresolved. V lost 2 bases and J 1 base, leaving 14 bases between the germline ends. Germline lookup yields CDR1 SEHNR and CDR2 FQNEAQ (reference sequence). This CDR3 has 16 residues. CDR3 region: CASSLIPKYIQETQYF. In nucleotides, the CDR3 is TGTGCCAGCAGCTTAATACCGAAATACATCCAAGAGACCCAGTACTTC. The entire variable domain, with the rest obtained from reference TRBV7-9 and TRBJ2-5, is as follows: DTGVSQNPRHKITKRGQNVTFRCDPISEHNRLYWYRQTLGQGPEFLTYFQNEAQLEKSRLLSDRFSAERPKGSFSTLEIQRTEQGDSAMYLCASSLIPKYIQETQYFGPGTRLLVL.

This clonotype was seen ten or more times. The chain employs TRBV2 and TRBJ1-5; TRBD1 is a possible D gene (6 bases). The CDR3 extends over 12 amino acids. The V and J ends lost 3 bases and 6 bases respectively, with 6 bases between them. The germline gives CDR1 SNHLY, CDR2 FYNNEI. The CDR3 DNA reads TGTGCCAGCAGTGAGGGGGCTCAGCCCCAGCATTTT. Translating it yields CASSEGAQPQHF.

This clonotype was seen ten or more times. The rearrangement joins TRBV4-3 to TRBJ2-7; 7 bases align to TRBD1. The ends lost 3 bases at V and 4 bases at J; junction bases unmatched: 12. The CDR3 is 16 residues long. In germline, CDR1 is LGHNA, CDR2 YSLEER. The CDR3 loop reads CASSQPLGQILYEQYV. The CDR3 DNA follows: TGCGCCAGCAGCCAGCCACTGGGACAGATCCTATACGAGCAGTACGTC.

This clonotype was detected ten times or more. The CDR3 sequence: CASSFRDSQETQYF. The CDR3 DNA reads TGTGCCAGCAGCTTTCGAGACTCCCAAGAGACCCAGTACTTC. The genes are TRBV11-2 and TRBJ2-5; D gene unclear. The CDR3 consists of 14 residues. Germline V gene data show CDR1 as SGHAT and CDR2 as FQNNGV. The V end was cut by 3 bases, the J end by 1 base, with 9 bases between.

This clonotype occurred many times. The chain recombines TRBV5-1 with TRBJ1-3, with no clear D. Germline CDR1 and CDR2: SGHRS and YFSETQ. The ends were cut back, 0 bases at V and 2 bases at J, with 12 bases in the middle. The CDR3 covers 16 residues. CDR3 protein: CASSLGQFGTGNTIYF. The CDR3, as DNA: TGCGCCAGCAGCTTGGGGCAATTCGGGACTGGAAACACCATATATTTT.

This clonotype was observed a few times. The chain recombines TRBV4-3 with TRBJ2-3; D tentatively reads TRBD1 or TRBD2 (6 bases each). The germline CDR1 and CDR2 sequences are LGHNA and YSLEER. This CDR3 is 18 amino acids long. The ends were cut back, 0 bases at V and 7 bases at J, with 23 bases in the middle. The CDR3 coding sequence is TGCGCCAGCAGCCAAGATTACCATCTAGCGCAGGGGTACCATACGCAGTATTTT. Protein product: CASSQDYHLAQGYHTQYF.

This clonotype was detected many times. V and J are TRBV2 and TRBJ2-7; 9 bases match TRBD1. In germline, CDR1 is SNHLY, CDR2 FYNNEI. V shed 7 bases, J shed 4 bases, and the junction held 5 bases outside the gene matches. This CDR3 has 13 amino acids. The CDR3 protein is CASISGQGYEQYV. As DNA, the CDR3 is TGTGCCAGCATTTCGGGACAGGGTTACGAGCAGTACGTC.

A note on this clonotype: A much larger clone is a single base away; this may be a read error. The gene calls are TRBV10-3 and TRBJ1-5; 8 bases line up with TRBD1. Germline CDR1 is ENHRY and CDR2 is SYGVKD. The CDR3 runs 16 residues. The CDR3 spells CAIKNDRGDSNQPQNF. In DNA, the CDR3 is TGTGCCATCAAAAACGACAGGGGTGATAGCAATCAGCCCCAGAATTTT.